The rows below give T cell receptor beta chains drawn from one sample of a study of T cells in Graves' hyperthyroidism and ophthalmopathy. In TCRdb, the multiplex PCR reads were re-called with MiXCR into one record per CDR3 protein. The sample holds 600,000 to 850,000 distinct CDR3 sequences, around 20% seen once. The sample taken for sequencing was blood. These receptors all stem from a woman in her forties or fifties with Graves' hyperthyroidism that later progressed to Graves' ophthalmopathy. CDR3s include the opening cysteine and the closing phenylalanine or tryptophan. D genes are given only for firm matches. Clone size appears in some rows only: once, few, many, or a class for an expanded clone.

>.|14|TRBJ1-2|TRBV19|.
TGTGCCAGTAGTATAGAAGCCGGGCTCGGCGGCTACACCTTC
CASSIEAGLGGYTF
>few|11|TRBJ1-3|TRBV7-9|.
TGTGCCAGCAGCTCCGGGATCCCCATATATTTT
CASSSGIPIYF
>.|12|TRBJ1-1|TRBV6-5|.
TGTGCCAGCAGTTACTCGAGGGGCAAAGCTTTCTTT
CASSYSRGKAFF
>many|15|TRBJ1-1|TRBV3-1|.
TGTGCCAGCAGCCAAGATTCCAGGGAGAACACTGAAGCTTTCTTT
CASSQDSRENTEAFF
>many|13|TRBJ1-1|TRBV12-3/TRBV12-4|.
TGTGCCAGCAGGAGCAGTCTGAACACTGAAGCTTTCTTT
CASRSSLNTEAFF
>.|14|TRBJ1-1|TRBV6-2/TRBV6-3|TRBD1
TGTGCCAGCATTTCGATCCGGGACAGGGGGCAAGCTTTCTTT
CASISIRDRGQAFF
>many|15|TRBJ2-4|TRBV18|.
TGTGCCAGCTCACCGACGGGCCTGAAAAAAAACATTCAGTACTTC
CASSPTGLKKNIQYF
>.|17|TRBJ2-1|TRBV6-1|TRBD1
TGTGCCAGCAGAGACGCCTGGGCCGGGACAGGGGGGAATGAGCAGTTCTTC
CASRDAWAGTGGNEQFF
>many|15|TRBJ1-5|TRBV28|.
TGTGCCAGCAGTTCCCGGGGCCTAGGGAATCAGCCCCAGCATTTT
CASSSRGLGNQPQHF
>.|15|TRBJ2-7|TRBV18|TRBD1
TGTGCCAGCTCACCTACCGGACAGGGGGGCTACGAGCAGTACTTC
CASSPTGQGGYEQYF
>.|17|TRBJ1-1|TRBV4-2|.
TGTGCCAGCAGTCAAGGTCCTTTGGTTAACAGGGTCACTGAAGCTTTCTTT
CASSQGPLVNRVTEAFF
>many|17|TRBJ1-1|TRBV12-3/TRBV12-4|.
TGTGCCAGCAGTTTAGAGGTGACTTTCCCGAGGAACACTGAAGCTTTCTTT
CASSLEVTFPRNTEAFF
>few|15|TRBJ2-3|TRBV10-3|.
TGTGCCATCAGTGAGTCGGTGGGAGTCGGCGATACGCAGTATTTT
CAISESVGVGDTQYF
>few|16|TRBJ2-3|TRBV3-1|.
TGTGCCAGCAGCCAAGCCCGGGACCGGCCCACAGATACGCAGTATTTT
CASSQARDRPTDTQYF
>.|15|TRBJ2-7|TRBV4-1|TRBD2
TGCGCCAGCAGCCGGGTTGGTCTAGCGGGGGACGAGCAGTACTTC
CASSRVGLAGDEQYF
>medium-sized|14|TRBJ2-7|TRBV20-1|TRBD1
TGCTCAGTCCGACCTGGGACAGACTCCTACGAGCAGTACTTC
CSVRPGTDSYEQYF
>many|14|TRBJ2-7|TRBV10-3|TRBD1
TGTGCCATCAGTGCGGGGTGGGACAGGTACGAGCAGTACTTC
CAISAGWDRYEQYF
>.|15|TRBJ1-3|TRBV12-3/TRBV12-4|.
TGTGCCAGCACCTTTAGTAATATTCCTGGAAACACCATATATTTT
CASTFSNIPGNTIYF
>few|14|TRBJ2-3|TRBV6-1|.
TGTGCCAGCAGTGACGGGTGGGCCACAGATACGCAGTATTTT
CASSDGWATDTQYF
>many|16|TRBJ2-3|TRBV5-8|TRBD1
TGTGCCAGCAGCCCAAATGCAGGGGGCTCCGCAGATACGCAGTATTTT
CASSPNAGGSADTQYF
>.|10|TRBJ1-1|TRBV2|.
TGTGCCAGCAATCGGGGACAAGCTTTCTTT
CASNRGQAFF
>.|14|TRBJ2-2|TRBV20-1|TRBD2
TGCAGTGCAGATAGCGGGGGCCGAACCGGGGAGCTGTTTTTT
CSADSGGRTGELFF